The rows below give T cell receptor beta chains drawn from one sample of a study of regulatory T cells in long-lasting Graves disease. TCRdb itself ran the multiplex PCR reads through MiXCR, one entry per CDR3 protein. The table includes 350,000 to 400,000 distinct CDR3 sequences, around 15% detected once. The sequencing here drew on peripheral blood mononuclear cells (PBMCs), taken at new diagnosis, from a patient treated with antithyroid drugs. The receptors shown here come from a female donor with Graves disease. Each CDR3 is given with its conserved first and last residue. The D gene is left open where the match is weak. Clone size is given for some rows only: seen once, a few or many times, or a class if the clone is expanded.

abundance,v_gene,d_gene,j_gene,CDR3nt,CDR3aa
few,TRBV6-1,.,TRBJ1-5,TGTGCCAGCAGTGAACTAAAGAACGGGGGCAATCAGCCCCAGCATTTT,CASSELKNGGNQPQHF
many,TRBV28,TRBD2,TRBJ2-5,TGTGCCAGCAACCCTTCAATGGTGAGGGAGGGCCAGTCCCCAGAGACCCAGTACTTC,CASNPSMVREGQSPETQYF
many,TRBV6-2/TRBV6-3,TRBD1,TRBJ2-7,TGTGCCAGCAGTTACTGGCAGGGGGCCTACGAGCAGTACTTC,CASSYWQGAYEQYF
many,TRBV5-1,TRBD1,TRBJ1-1,TGCGCCAGCAGCCCGAGGGACAGTGGCACTGAAGCTTTCTTT,CASSPRDSGTEAFF
many,TRBV5-1,TRBD1,TRBJ1-2,TGCGCCAGCAGCGCGCGGGACAGCTATGGCTACACCTTC,CASSARDSYGYTF
many,TRBV3-1,.,TRBJ2-5,TGTGCCAGCAGCCGCCTGGGGCGAGAGACCCAGTACTTC,CASSRLGRETQYF
many,TRBV6-1,TRBD2,TRBJ2-2,TGTGCCAGCCCCGGGACTAGCGGGAGCCGGGAGCTGTTTTTT,CASPGTSGSRELFF
few,TRBV30,.,TRBJ1-1,TGTGCCTGGAGCCCGGGACAGAACACTGAAGCTTTCTTT,CAWSPGQNTEAFF
many,TRBV13,.,TRBJ1-1,TGTGCCAGCAGCTTAATTCTTCGGGGGAACACTGAAGCTTTCTTT,CASSLILRGNTEAFF
many,TRBV2,.,TRBJ1-5,TGTGCCAGCAGTATATTCGACAGGACATATAGCAATCAGCCCCAGCATTTT,CASSIFDRTYSNQPQHF
many,TRBV27,.,TRBJ2-2,TGTGCCAGCAGTTCCCTTCTGACAGATCCTTCCGGGGAGCTGTTTTTT,CASSSLLTDPSGELFF
few,TRBV25-1,.,TRBJ1-5,TGTGCCAGCAGTGCCAGTCTCAATCAGCCCCAGCATTTT,CASSASLNQPQHF
many,TRBV6-2/TRBV6-3,.,TRBJ2-7,TGTGCCAGCAGCGACCTAAGGGCTGGGTACGAGCAGTACTTC,CASSDLRAGYEQYF
few,TRBV6-2/TRBV6-3,.,TRBJ1-1,TGTGCCAGCAGTTACCCCCTACCAAGACAGACAGAAGGAATGAACACTGAAGCTTTCTTT,CASSYPLPRQTEGMNTEAFF
few,TRBV5-1,.,TRBJ2-7,TGCGCCAGCAGCTTGACGGCCCGCGCCGGGACCTACGAGCAGTACTTC,CASSLTARAGTYEQYF
.,TRBV12-3/TRBV12-4,.,TRBJ2-7,TGTGCCAGCAGTCCGAGGATAGGGGTCCGTCACGAGCAGTACTTC,CASSPRIGVRHEQYF
few,TRBV19,.,TRBJ1-2,TGTGCCAGTAGTATATCTCAGGGAACAAACTATGGCTACACCTTC,CASSISQGTNYGYTF
many,TRBV27,.,TRBJ2-7,TGTGCCAGCAGTCCCCCTTCCTACGAGCAGTACTTC,CASSPPSYEQYF
.,TRBV19,.,TRBJ2-7,TGTGCCAGTAGTATTGGGCGGGGAATGTTCTACGAGCAGTACTTC,CASSIGRGMFYEQYF
many,TRBV6-1,.,TRBJ1-2,TGTGCCAGCAGTCCCCCCCAGGGAGGATATGGCTACACCTTC,CASSPPQGGYGYTF
.,TRBV12-5,TRBD1,TRBJ1-2,TGTGCTAGTGCCTCGACAGGGTATGGCTACACCTTC,CASASTGYGYTF
many,TRBV27,.,TRBJ2-2,TGTGCCAGCAGTTGGTGGAAGCAGGGGACCGGGGAGCTGTTTTTT,CASSWWKQGTGELFF
many,TRBV13,.,TRBJ2-7,TGTGCCAGCACCATTTCCAGGGGACCTTCCTACGAGCAGTACTTC,CASTISRGPSYEQYF
many,TRBV20-1,TRBD2,TRBJ2-1,TGCAGTGCCGACGGACTAGCGGGAGTAGGAAATGAGCAGTTCTTC,CSADGLAGVGNEQFF
many,TRBV27,.,TRBJ2-7,TGTGCCAGCAGTTTACCCCCCGAGCAGTACTTC,CASSLPPEQYF
many,TRBV11-2,.,TRBJ2-5,TGTGCCAGCAGCCCCAGGGTGGTGGGAGAGACCCAGTACTTC,CASSPRVVGETQYF
few,TRBV25-1,.,TRBJ2-1,TGTGCCAGCGAAGTGATACGGGATACAAGTGAGCAGTTCTTC,CASEVIRDTSEQFF
.,TRBV12-3/TRBV12-4,.,TRBJ2-7,TGTGCCAGCAGTTTCAGAGTCCCCACCTACGAGCAGTACTTC,CASSFRVPTYEQYF
few,TRBV18,.,TRBJ1-1,TGTGCCAGCTCACTGAATAGTGACACTGAAGCTTTCTTT,CASSLNSDTEAFF
.,TRBV4-1,TRBD2,TRBJ2-5,TGCGCCAGCAGCCAAACCCTAGCGGTCCAAGAGACCCAGTACTTC,CASSQTLAVQETQYF
many,TRBV5-1,.,TRBJ2-3,TGCGCCAGCAGCTTGGCCGCGGGACCACCGGACACAGATACGCAGTATTTT,CASSLAAGPPDTDTQYF
many,TRBV12-3/TRBV12-4,.,TRBJ2-5,TGTGCCAGCAGCCCTCGGGACCCCCCCTCAGAGACCCAGTACTTC,CASSPRDPPSETQYF
many,TRBV11-2,.,TRBJ2-3,TGTGCCAGCGGGGCCGATTCCAACACAGATACGCAGTATTTT,CASGADSNTDTQYF
many,TRBV24-1,.,TRBJ1-2,TGTGCCACCAGCAACTGGAGTGGCTACACCTTC,CATSNWSGYTF
many,TRBV7-9,TRBD1,TRBJ1-4,TGTGCCAGCAGCTCCAGACAGGGAGGAAAAAAACTGTTTTTT,CASSSRQGGKKLFF
many,TRBV12-3/TRBV12-4,.,TRBJ2-7,TGTGCCAGCCGAAGGGGGGTCCACGAGCAGTACTTC,CASRRGVHEQYF
few,TRBV12-3/TRBV12-4,TRBD2,TRBJ2-3,TGTGCCAGCAGCCCCAGCGGGGAGAACACAGATACGCAGTATTTT,CASSPSGENTDTQYF